This record looks at one T cell receptor beta chain sequence and its context. Its antigen is still unknown. These data belong to a study of T cell responses to AZD1222 COVID-19 vaccine. V gave up 0 bases and J gave up 6 bases; unmatched junction bases: 4. The CDR3 is made up of 15 amino acids. The V gene's germline CDR1 is SGHDT and CDR2 YYEEEE. TCRdb keeps only in-frame clones here, not all; method: immunoSEQ multiplex PCR. The table has approximately 300,000 clones, approximately 94% seen once. General study findings and limits: Distributed over spike, vaccine-associated CD4 TCRs predominated at 160-218 and 743-854. Females made up more of the donors, who were largely white British, and clonal diversity may have come out too low. Nearly half of the spike-specific TCRs reportedly recognize variant regions that carry no mutations. Only 5 or 6 people who got AZD1222 tested seropositive at baseline.

The TCR originated in an adult who received the AZD1222 COVID-19 vaccine. The sample was peripheral blood, taken 28 days after the second AZD1222 dose. J is TRBJ2-1 and V is TRBV5-6; the match to TRBD1 covers 9 bases. This chain's CDR3 is CASSLDRGHVNEQFF. The DNA for the CDR3 is TGTGCCAGCAGCTTGGACAGGGGGCATGTCAATGAGCAGTTCTTC. The full variable domain, its missing parts supplied by reference TRBV5-6 and TRBJ2-1, is DAGVTQSPTHLIKTRGQQVTLRCSPKSGHDTVSWYQQALGQGPQFIFQYYEEEERQRGNFPDRFSGHQFPNYSSELNVNALLLGDSALYLCASSLDRGHVNEQFFGPGTRLTVL.